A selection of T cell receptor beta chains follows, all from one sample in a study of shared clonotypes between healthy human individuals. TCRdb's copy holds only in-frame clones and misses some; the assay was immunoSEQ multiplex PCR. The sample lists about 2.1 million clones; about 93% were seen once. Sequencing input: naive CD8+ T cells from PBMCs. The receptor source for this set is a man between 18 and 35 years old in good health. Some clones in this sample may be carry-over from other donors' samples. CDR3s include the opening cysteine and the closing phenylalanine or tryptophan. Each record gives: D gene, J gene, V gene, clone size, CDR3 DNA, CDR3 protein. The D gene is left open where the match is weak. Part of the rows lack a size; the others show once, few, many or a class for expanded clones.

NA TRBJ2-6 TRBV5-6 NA TGTGCCAGCAGCTTGACGGGGCCAGGGGCCAACGTCCTGACTTTC CASSLTGPGANVLTF
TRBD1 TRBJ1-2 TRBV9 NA TGTGCCAGCAGCGAGACCCCAGGGGGAAGCTATGGCTACACCTTC CASSETPGGSYGYTF
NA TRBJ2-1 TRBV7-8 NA TGTGCCAGCAGCTTATTGGGTCCCAATGAGCAGTTCTTC CASSLLGPNEQFF
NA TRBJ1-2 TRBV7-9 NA TGTGCCAGCAGCTTAGGATCAGGGAATAACTATGGCTACACCTTC CASSLGSGNNYGYTF
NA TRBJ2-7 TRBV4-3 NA TGCGCCAGCAGCCAGGGCAGGTCCTACGAGCAGTACTTC CASSQGRSYEQYF
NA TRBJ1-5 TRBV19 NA TGTGCCAGTAGTATGGGGGCTACACTTCACGGGAGCAATCAGCCCCAGCATTTT CASSMGATLHGSNQPQHF
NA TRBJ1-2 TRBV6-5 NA TGTGCCAGCAGTTACTCAATGGGCTATGGCTACACCTTC CASSYSMGYGYTF
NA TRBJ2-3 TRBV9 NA TGTGCCAGCAGCGAAGAGCGGGCGAGCACAGATACGCAGTATTTT CASSEERASTDTQYF
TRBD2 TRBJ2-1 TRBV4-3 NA TGCGCCAGCAGCCAAGATTGGACTGGCGGGAGCGTCAATGAGCAGTTCTTC CASSQDWTGGSVNEQFF
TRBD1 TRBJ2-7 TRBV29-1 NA TGCAGCGTTTTGGGACAGGGACCCTACGAGCAGTACTTC CSVLGQGPYEQYF
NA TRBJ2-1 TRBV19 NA TGTGCCAGTTTATCCCGTGGCAATGAGCAGTTCTTC CASLSRGNEQFF
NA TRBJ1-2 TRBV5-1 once TGCGCCAGCAGCTTGGTTCCAGGGGCAGATTATGGCTACACCTTC CASSLVPGADYGYTF
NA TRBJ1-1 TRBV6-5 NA TGTGCCAGCAGTTACTCGAGGGGGACCATGAACACTGAAGCTTTCTTT CASSYSRGTMNTEAFF
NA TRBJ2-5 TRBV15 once TGTGCCACCGAGGGGGAGAGGGAGACCCAGTACTTC CATEGERETQYF
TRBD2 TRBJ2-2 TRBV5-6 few TGTGCCAGCAGCTTGGGACTAGCGGGAAACACCGGGGAGCTGTTTTTT CASSLGLAGNTGELFF
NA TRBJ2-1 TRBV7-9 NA TGTGCCAGCAGCTCCGCTGCTCAAGAGCAGTTCTTC CASSSAAQEQFF
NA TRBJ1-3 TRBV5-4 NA TGTGCCAGCAGCTTTACAGGGGGAAACACCATATATTTT CASSFTGGNTIYF
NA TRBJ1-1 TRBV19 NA TGTGCCAGTAGTAAGGGGGACGGATTGAACACTGAAGCTTTCTTT CASSKGDGLNTEAFF
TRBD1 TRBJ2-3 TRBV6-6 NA TGTGCCAGCAGTTACCTGGACAGGGCGTCAGATACGCAGTATTTT CASSYLDRASDTQYF
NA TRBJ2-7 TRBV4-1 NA TGCGCCAGCAGCCAAGCCCACCGCTACGAGCAGTACTTC CASSQAHRYEQYF
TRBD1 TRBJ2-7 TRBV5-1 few TGCGCCAGCAGCTTGGGGGGGACAGAGTACGAGCAGTACTTC CASSLGGTEYEQYF
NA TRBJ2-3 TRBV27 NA TGTGCCAGCAGTTACGGGAGTAGCACAGATACGCAGTATTTT CASSYGSSTDTQYF
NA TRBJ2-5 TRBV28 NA TGTGCCAGCAGCCTCGGTCGGGGGGCCCCGAAGACCCAGTACTTC CASSLGRGAPKTQYF
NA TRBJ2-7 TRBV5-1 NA TGCGCCAGCAGCTTGGTACAGGGATCCCCTCCCTACGAGCAGTACTTC CASSLVQGSPPYEQYF
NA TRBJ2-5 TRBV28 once TGTGCCAGCAGTGCGATCGGAATGGGGACCCAGTACTTC CASSAIGMGTQYF
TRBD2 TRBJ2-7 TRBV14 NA TGTGCCAGCAGCCAAGAGAGGACTAGCGTATACTACGAGCAGTACTTC CASSQERTSVYYEQYF
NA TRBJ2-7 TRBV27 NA TGTGCCAGCAGTTTTTCCCGGACCTACGAGCAGTACTTC CASSFSRTYEQYF
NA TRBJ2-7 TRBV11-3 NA TGTGCCAGCAGCCCCCGTACGGGGTCCTACGAGCAGTACTTC CASSPRTGSYEQYF
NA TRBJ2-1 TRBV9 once TGTGCCAGCAGCTTAGGGCGTAATGAGCAGTTCTTC CASSLGRNEQFF
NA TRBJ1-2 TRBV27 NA TGTGCCAGCAGTTTTTCGAGGGACTATGGCTACACCTTC CASSFSRDYGYTF
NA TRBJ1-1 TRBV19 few TGTGCCAGTACCCCCGGTAGGCGGAACACTGAAGCTTTCTTT CASTPGRRNTEAFF
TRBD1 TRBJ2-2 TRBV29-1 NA TGCAGCGGGCTAGACAGGGCGAACACCGGGGAGCTGTTTTTT CSGLDRANTGELFF
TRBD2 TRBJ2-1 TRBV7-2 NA TGTGCCAGCAGCTTGAGCGGGAGGGGAGCGTTCTTC CASSLSGRGAFF
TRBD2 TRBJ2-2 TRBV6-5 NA TGTGCCAGCAGTGTAGCGGGAGGGCCCGGGGAGCTGTTTTTT CASSVAGGPGELFF
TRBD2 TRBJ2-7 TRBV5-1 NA TGCGCCAGCAGCTTGGCCTCGGGAGGGGCAGGTGCCGACTCCTACGAGCAGTACTTC CASSLASGGAGADSYEQYF
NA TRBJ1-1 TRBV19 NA TGTGCCAGTACCCCCGGAATTGGGGGCACTGAAGCTTTCTTT CASTPGIGGTEAFF
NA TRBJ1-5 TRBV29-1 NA TGCAGCGTTGGCTCGGGGTCGGGGCAGCCCCAGCATTTT CSVGSGSGQPQHF
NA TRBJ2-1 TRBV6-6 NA TGTGCCAGCAAGGGGGACCGACACAATGAGCAGTTCTTC CASKGDRHNEQFF
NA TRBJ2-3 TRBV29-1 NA TGCAGCGTGGGTGGCGGTACGCAGTATTTT CSVGGGTQYF
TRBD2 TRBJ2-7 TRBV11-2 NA TGTGCCAGCAGCGACATAGCGGGAGTAAACTACGAGCAGTACTTC CASSDIAGVNYEQYF
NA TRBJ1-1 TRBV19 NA TGTGCCAGTAGTACTCCGGTCGTTTCGGCGGCTTTCTTT CASSTPVVSAAFF
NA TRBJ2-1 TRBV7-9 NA TGTGCCAGCAGCCACCACTCGACTTCCTACAATGAGCAGTTCTTC CASSHHSTSYNEQFF
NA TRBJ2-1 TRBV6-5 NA TGTGCCAGCAGTTCCATGGGCAGCCTTTACAATGAGCAGTTCTTC CASSSMGSLYNEQFF
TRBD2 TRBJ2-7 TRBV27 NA TGTGCCAGCGCCCAGACTAGCGGGTCCTACGAGCAGTACTTC CASAQTSGSYEQYF
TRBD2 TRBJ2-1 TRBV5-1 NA TGCGCCAGCAGCTACCCGACTAGCGGGGTTTCCAATGAGCAGTTCTTC CASSYPTSGVSNEQFF
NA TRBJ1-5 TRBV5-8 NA TGTGCCAGCAGCTCCCGCAACAATCAGCCCCAGCATTTT CASSSRNNQPQHF
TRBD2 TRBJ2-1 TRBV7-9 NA TGTGCCAGCAGCTTCCCCCCTAGCGGGTTCTACAATGAGCAGTTCTTC CASSFPPSGFYNEQFF
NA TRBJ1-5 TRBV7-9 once TGTGCCAGCAGCTTAGCCTTTAGCAATCAGCCCCAGCATTTT CASSLAFSNQPQHF
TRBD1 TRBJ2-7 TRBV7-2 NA TGTGCCAGCAGCTTCGGACAGGGCTACGAGCAGTACTTC CASSFGQGYEQYF
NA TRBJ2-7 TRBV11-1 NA TGTGCCAGCAGCAACTTCGGCACGGGACCGCTCTACGAGCAGTACTTC CASSNFGTGPLYEQYF